The 3 T cell receptor beta chains presented below share a single source sample, sequenced in a study of OX40 agonist ivuxolimab in advanced cancers. TCRdb's table, derived via immunoSEQ multiplex PCR, lists solely in-frame clones and lacks some. The sample yields nearly 80,000 clones, approximately 91% seen once. The sequenced sample was CD4+ or CD8+ T cells sorted from blood, obtained in a trial of the OX40 agonist ivuxolimab. The origin of the receptors is an adult with an advanced solid tumor such as melanoma, head and neck, liver or kidney cancer.

This sequence joins TRBV6-1 and TRBJ1-6; tentatively, D is TRBD1 (6 bases). The V end was cut by 2 bases, the J end by 9 bases, with 17 bases between. Per germline, CDR1 MNHNS and CDR2 SASEGT. The CDR3 runs to 16 residues. The CDR3 sequence: CASSEKVVQGISPLHF. CDR3 nucleotides: TGTGCCAGCAGTGAAAAGGTTGTTCAGGGGATTTCACCCCTCCACTTT.

The V call is TRBV7-9, the J call TRBJ1-2; possible D gene TRBD1, 6 bases. V lost 4 bases, J lost 1 base, and 10 bases lay in between. The CDR3 extends over 14 amino acids. Germline lookup yields CDR1 SEHNR and CDR2 FQNEAQ (reference sequence). CDR3 coding DNA: TGTGCCAGCAGCTGGACAGACTTTAACTATGGCTACACCTTC. This translates into CASSWTDFNYGYTF.

The chain couples TRBV6-4 to TRBJ2-1, with 7 bases identical to TRBD2. CDR1 is MRHNA, CDR2 SNTAGT, per germline. After removal of 3 bases from V and 6 bases from J, the junction contained 5 bases not matched to a gene. The CDR3 extends over 14 amino acids. The CDR3, as DNA: TGTGCCAGCAGTGATGAGGGAGGGCCCAATGAGCAGTTCTTC. It translates to CASSDEGGPNEQFF.